This TCR beta chain was documented in a study of T cell repertoires in cytomegalovirus infection. On the study more broadly: Based on public TCR beta signatures, there were indications of CMV infection and of a matching HLA type.

General study points: Adding up the frequency of public TCR beta families identified people who carried CMV plus the relevant HLA. Ex vivo, HLA-C-restricted CMV-specific TCR beta clonotypes prevailed over the rest of the response.

Germline V gene sequence: CDR1 SEHNR, CDR2 FQNEAQ (reference sequence). The CDR3 contains 16 residues. Deletions cut 5 bases from V and 2 bases from J, with 16 bases between. TCRdb re-derived calls from the reads in MiXCR, one entry per CDR3 protein. This sample carries 150,000 to 200,000 distinct CDR3 sequences, roughly 9% of them seen once, and the ten largest clones take about 4.6%. This clonotype was seen many times. Its antigen is as yet unknown. Sequencing was done on a sample of PBMCs. The clonotype was recovered from a human donor in good health (CMV status not recorded). Some clones in this sample may be carry-over from other donors' samples. The chain employs TRBV7-9 and TRBJ2-1; TRBD2 might be the D (6 bases). CDR3 in DNA: TGTGCCAGCAGCCCCCGGCTCTGGGGGGCCTACAATGAGCAGTTCTTC. Translating it yields CASSPRLWGAYNEQFF.